The 15 T cell receptor beta chains listed next were all sequenced from one sample in a study of T cells in Graves' hyperthyroidism and ophthalmopathy. The investigators amplified TCR beta CDR3 regions from RNA transcripts. The primer set for the first-round RT-PCR of the TCR CDR3 was HTBI. One entry per CDR3 protein results from TCRdb running MiXCR on the multiplex PCR reads. The sample lists hundreds of thousands of distinct CDR3 sequences, 15% to 19% occurring once. Sequencing was carried out using blood. The source is a woman aged 18-30 years with Graves' hyperthyroidism.

The V and J genes are TRBV7-2 and TRBJ1-6; 7 bases are a match to TRBD1. Germline V lookup: CDR1 SGHTA, CDR2 FQGNSA. This CDR3 has 15 residues. The trim removed 1 base at V and 8 bases at J, leaving 5 bases unmatched. This CDR3 is CASSLGARGDSPLHF. CDR3 coding DNA: TGTGCCAGCAGCTTAGGGGCCAGGGGGGATTCACCCCTCCACTTT.

This clonotype was counted ten times or more. This chain uses TRBV7-9 with TRBJ1-2, with D uncertain. Between the trimmed V and J ends, which lost 6 bases and 8 bases, there was a span of 16 bases. CDR3 length: 13 residues. Per the germline V gene, CDR1 is SEHNR and CDR2 is FQNEAQ (reference sequence). CDR3 DNA: TGTGCCAGCAGACGGGCGGATCTATCGGGCTACACCTTC. It is translated as CASRRADLSGYTF. Based on the CDR3 plus reference TRBV7-9 and TRBJ1-2, the full variable domain is DTGVSQNPRHKITKRGQNVTFRCDPISEHNRLYWYRQTLGQGPEFLTYFQNEAQLEKSRLLSDRFSAERPKGSFSTLEIQRTEQGDSAMYLCASRRADLSGYTFGSGTRLTVV.

This clonotype was seen at least ten times. The chain is built from TRBV27 and TRBJ1-1, with D perhaps matching TRBD1 (6 bases). Trimming pared 6 bases from V and 1 base from J, leaving 18 bases between. Germline CDR1 and CDR2: MNHEY and SMNVEV (reference sequence). There are 16 residues in the CDR3. CDR3 bases: TGTGCCAGCAGCCCGACCCCGACAGGATGGAACACTGAAGCTTTCTTT. Translated, it gives CASSPTPTGWNTEAFF.

This clonotype was recorded many times. This chain uses TRBV2 with TRBJ1-5, with 9 bases lining up with TRBD1. This CDR3 region has 14 residues. V lost 6 bases, J lost 4 bases, and 4 bases stayed unmatched. Germline CDR1 reads SNHLY; CDR2 reads FYNNEI. CDR3 loop: CASSVGQGNQPQHF. DNA for the CDR3: TGTGCCAGCAGCGTCGGACAGGGGAATCAGCCCCAGCATTTT.

The genes are TRBV6-9 and TRBJ1-3, with a tentative D call TRBD1 (6 bases). Germline V gene lookup returns CDR1 MNHGY and CDR2 SVAAGI. V dropped 3 bases and J dropped 0 bases, with 12 bases sitting between them. The CDR3 spans 16 residues. As DNA, the CDR3 is TGTGCCAGCAGTTACTTGACAGGTAGCTCTGGAAACACCATATATTTT. Protein: CASSYLTGSSGNTIYF.

This clonotype has just a few counts. The chain has TRBV7-2 and TRBJ2-7; D may be TRBD1 or TRBD2 (5 bases each). V lost 0 bases and J lost 2, with 11 bases in between. The CDR3 sequence is 15 residues long. CDR1 is SGHTA, CDR2 FQGNSA, per germline. The CDR3, as DNA: TGTGCCAGCAGCTTAGCGGGACCGACACCCTACGAGCAGTACTTC. This encodes CASSLAGPTPYEQYF.

This clonotype was picked up many times. This rearrangement joins TRBV7-9 to TRBJ2-1, with 9 nucleotides matching TRBD2. CDR1 and CDR2 (germline): SEHNR, FQNEAQ (reference sequence). V lost 5 bases and J lost 9; bases outside the gene matches: 8. The CDR3 consists of 14 residues. In DNA form, the CDR3 reads TGTGCCAGCAGCCCCGGGACTAGCCCACTTGAGCAGTTCTTC. Protein: CASSPGTSPLEQFF.

The table lists this clonotype with many counts. This chain connects TRBV10-3 to TRBJ1-5; D gene unclear. The CDR3 has 12 amino acids. The ends were cut back, 8 bases at V and 5 bases at J, with 10 bases in the middle. CDR1 is ENHRY and CDR2 is SYGVKD in the germline V gene. CDR3 in amino acids: CAISDGDQPQHF. The CDR3, as DNA: TGTGCCATCTCAGACGGGGATCAGCCCCAGCATTTT.

This clonotype was recorded at least ten times. The rearrangement joins TRBV13 to TRBJ1-1, with TRBD1 matching over 7 bases. The CDR3 runs to 13 residues. J was trimmed by 6 bases and V by 2 bases; bases with no gene match: 3. Germline V gene data show CDR1 as PRHDT and CDR2 as FYEKMQ (reference sequence). The DNA of the CDR3 is TGTGCCAGCAGCTTACAGGGGGATGCTGAAGCTTTCTTT. Translating gives CASSLQGDAEAFF.

The V gene is TRBV5-1, the J gene TRBJ2-2, with no clear D. CDR1 and CDR2 (germline): SGHRS, YFSETQ. Trimming left V 5 bases short and J 4 bases short, with 9 bases between. The CDR3 is 13 residues long. CDR3 in DNA: TGCGCCAGCAGACCGGAGCCCACCGGGGAGCTGTTTTTT. This sequence encodes CASRPEPTGELFF.

V is TRBV4-2 and J is TRBJ2-1, with TRBD2 matching over 10 bases. V dropped 0 bases and J dropped 4; count of bases not matched to a gene: 6. The CDR3 length is 17 residues. CDR1 is LGHNA, CDR2 YNFKEQ, per germline. The CDR3 loop is CASSQDPGTSVYNEQFF. DNA for the CDR3: TGTGCCAGCAGCCAAGATCCCGGGACTAGCGTGTACAATGAGCAGTTCTTC.

In its sample, this clonotype was seen many times. The V and J genes are TRBV2 and TRBJ1-4; the D is unclear. Trimming shortened V by 2 bases and J by 2 bases, and 15 bases separated the two germline ends. Germline CDR1 and CDR2: SNHLY and FYNNEI. CDR3 size: 17 residues. The CDR3 DNA reads TGTGCCAGCAGTGAACTATTGGGAGCTCATACTAATGAAAAACTGTTTTTT. Translating gives CASSELLGAHTNEKLFF.

This clonotype was seen ten or more times. J is TRBJ1-5 and V is TRBV6-1; D perhaps matches TRBD1 (6 bases). Germline V lookup: CDR1 MNHNS, CDR2 SASEGT. Trimming cost V 5 bases and J 0 bases, with 20 bases left between them. This CDR3 contains 18 residues. DNA for the CDR3: TGTGCCAGCAGTTCCGTCTCAACAGGGAGATATAGCAATCAGCCCCAGCATTTT. Its protein is CASSSVSTGRYSNQPQHF.

The genes are TRBV28 and TRBJ1-5; D might be TRBD1 (6 bases). Trimming stripped 4 bases from V and 6 bases from J, with 13 bases between. Germline-derived CDR1 and CDR2 are MDHEN and SYDVKM. The CDR3 is 14 amino acids. CDR3 sequence: CASSSQKGVQPQHF. The CDR3 DNA is TGTGCCAGCAGTTCACAAAAGGGGGTTCAGCCCCAGCATTTT.

The CDR3 here is CSARSSGSNTGELFF. The CDR3 bases are TGCAGTGCTAGGTCCAGCGGGTCGAACACCGGGGAGCTGTTTTTT. The chain links TRBV20-1 to TRBJ2-2, with D possibly TRBD2 on 6 matching bases. Germline CDR1 is DFQATT and CDR2 is SNEGSKA (reference sequence). The CDR3 contains 15 residues. Trimming left V 3 bases short and J 0 bases short, with 11 bases between.